Listed below are T cell receptor beta chains from one sample, sequenced in a study of blood T cells in healthy people across ages. One entry per CDR3 protein, called by TCRdb with MiXCR from the 5' RACE reads. Found here are roughly 1,500,000 distinct CDR3 sequences, 34% of them singletons; the top ten hold approximately 11%. The sample consisted of blood. The receptors originated from a young woman in good health. Each CDR3 is given with its conserved first and last residue. The D gene is left open where the match is weak. Not every row has a clone size; where given, it reads once, few, many or a size class.

j_gene: TRBJ2-2; abundance: few; d_gene: -; v_gene: TRBV12-3/TRBV12-4; CDR3nt: TGTGCCAGCAGTCCCAAAAAGCAAGCCGGGGAGCTGTTTTTT; CDR3aa: CASSPKKQAGELFF
j_gene: TRBJ2-7; abundance: few; d_gene: -; v_gene: TRBV24-1; CDR3nt: TGTGCCACCATAACCGGCAAAAAGGCCTACGAGCAGTACTTC; CDR3aa: CATITGKKAYEQYF
j_gene: TRBJ2-7; abundance: few; d_gene: -; v_gene: TRBV20-1; CDR3nt: TGCAGTGCTAGAGAAGGGACACAGGATCTGCAGTACTTC; CDR3aa: CSAREGTQDLQYF
j_gene: TRBJ2-5; abundance: few; d_gene: -; v_gene: TRBV3-1; CDR3nt: TGTGCCAGCAGCCAAGATCTGCCAAAGCAAGAGACCCAGTACTTC; CDR3aa: CASSQDLPKQETQYF
j_gene: TRBJ1-2; abundance: few; d_gene: -; v_gene: TRBV28; CDR3nt: TGTGCCAGCAGGCAGGACTCTGGCTACACCTTC; CDR3aa: CASRQDSGYTF
j_gene: TRBJ2-7; abundance: -; d_gene: -; v_gene: TRBV20-1; CDR3nt: TGCAGCTCCTCGGGAGTTTACGAGCAGTACTTC; CDR3aa: CSSSGVYEQYF
j_gene: TRBJ2-3; abundance: -; d_gene: -; v_gene: TRBV20-1; CDR3nt: TGCAGTGCTAGAGATCAGAGGCGGGGCACAGATACGCAGTATTTT; CDR3aa: CSARDQRRGTDTQYF
j_gene: TRBJ2-7; abundance: -; d_gene: -; v_gene: TRBV5-1; CDR3nt: TGCGCCAGCAGCCAAAACAGGGCGGCCCTCGAGCAGTACTTC; CDR3aa: CASSQNRAALEQYF
j_gene: TRBJ2-1; abundance: -; d_gene: TRBD2; v_gene: TRBV15; CDR3nt: TGTGCCACCAGCAGACCTTTAGCGGGATTTAATGAGCAGTTCTTC; CDR3aa: CATSRPLAGFNEQFF
j_gene: TRBJ2-3; abundance: -; d_gene: -; v_gene: TRBV7-9; CDR3nt: TGTGCCAGCAGCTTATTTCACAGGGATACAGATACGCAGTATTTT; CDR3aa: CASSLFHRDTDTQYF
j_gene: TRBJ2-1; abundance: few; d_gene: TRBD1; v_gene: TRBV20-1; CDR3nt: TGCAGTGTATCCTCCGGGACAGTGCAGTTCTTC; CDR3aa: CSVSSGTVQFF
j_gene: TRBJ2-7; abundance: -; d_gene: -; v_gene: TRBV20-1; CDR3nt: TGCAGTGCTCCCCCGACTAGAAGTATTGCCGAGCAGTACTTC; CDR3aa: CSAPPTRSIAEQYF
j_gene: TRBJ2-6; abundance: -; d_gene: -; v_gene: TRBV4-1; CDR3nt: TGCGCCAGCAGCCAAGTTCCCCGGGGGATTCAATTCTATGCTGGGACCAACGTCCTGACTTTC; CDR3aa: CASSQVPRGIQFYAGTNVLTF
j_gene: TRBJ2-2; abundance: -; d_gene: TRBD2; v_gene: TRBV6-5; CDR3nt: TGTGCCAGCAGTTACGGAGGCCATAGCGGGAGTGCGGACACCGGGGAGCTGTTTTTT; CDR3aa: CASSYGGHSGSADTGELFF
j_gene: TRBJ2-5; abundance: -; d_gene: -; v_gene: TRBV6-5; CDR3nt: TGTGCCAGCCACACTAGAGAAGAGACCCAGTACTTC; CDR3aa: CASHTREETQYF
j_gene: TRBJ2-7; abundance: -; d_gene: -; v_gene: TRBV9; CDR3nt: TGTGCCAGCAGCCCTTCCCCGAGGGAGTGGAGCGAGCAGTACTTC; CDR3aa: CASSPSPREWSEQYF
j_gene: TRBJ1-5; abundance: -; d_gene: -; v_gene: TRBV20-1; CDR3nt: TGCAGTGCTAGAGATCCGAGGGCTAGCAATCAGCCCCAGCATTTT; CDR3aa: CSARDPRASNQPQHF
j_gene: TRBJ2-3; abundance: -; d_gene: TRBD1; v_gene: TRBV7-6; CDR3nt: TGTGCCAGCAGCCAGGGGGCGCGGACAGATACGCAGTATTTT; CDR3aa: CASSQGARTDTQYF
j_gene: TRBJ2-1; abundance: many; d_gene: -; v_gene: TRBV10-3; CDR3nt: TGTGCCATCAGTGAACGAGGCGATGAGCAGTTCTTC; CDR3aa: CAISERGDEQFF
j_gene: TRBJ1-1; abundance: -; d_gene: -; v_gene: TRBV27; CDR3nt: TGTGCCAGCAGTGTCCTTGGGGATTCTAGCACTGAAGCTTTCTTT; CDR3aa: CASSVLGDSSTEAFF
j_gene: TRBJ2-3; abundance: many; d_gene: TRBD2; v_gene: TRBV12-3/TRBV12-4; CDR3nt: TGTGCCAGCAGCACCGGGACTAGCGGGGGCTCTAGCACAGATACGCAGTATTTT; CDR3aa: CASSTGTSGGSSTDTQYF
j_gene: TRBJ2-3; abundance: -; d_gene: TRBD2; v_gene: TRBV11-2; CDR3nt: TGTGCCAGCAGCTTAGATCAGCGGGGGGGCCCTGATACGCAGTATTTT; CDR3aa: CASSLDQRGGPDTQYF
j_gene: TRBJ2-7; abundance: -; d_gene: -; v_gene: TRBV2; CDR3nt: TGTGCCAGCAGGGTCCTCATCCGGGACGGGATCTACGAGCAGTACTTC; CDR3aa: CASRVLIRDGIYEQYF
j_gene: TRBJ2-1; abundance: -; d_gene: TRBD2; v_gene: TRBV7-2; CDR3nt: TGTGCCAGCAGCCCCCCCGGGAGGGCTCGAAATGAGCAGTTCTTC; CDR3aa: CASSPPGRARNEQFF
j_gene: TRBJ2-1; abundance: few; d_gene: -; v_gene: TRBV30; CDR3nt: TGTGCCTGGAGTCTCGGTGGCAATTACAATGAGCAGTTCTTC; CDR3aa: CAWSLGGNYNEQFF
j_gene: TRBJ2-1; abundance: -; d_gene: TRBD2; v_gene: TRBV11-2; CDR3nt: TGTGCCAGCAGCACGAGGACTAGCGGGGGTTACAATGAGCAGTTCTTC; CDR3aa: CASSTRTSGGYNEQFF
j_gene: TRBJ2-2; abundance: many; d_gene: -; v_gene: TRBV2; CDR3nt: TGTGCCAGCAGTGGATGGCAGCAGAACACCGGGGAGCTGTTTTTT; CDR3aa: CASSGWQQNTGELFF
j_gene: TRBJ1-1; abundance: -; d_gene: TRBD1; v_gene: TRBV25-1; CDR3nt: TGTGCCAGCACCCGATGGGGGACAGGGAGAAACACTGAAGCTTTCTTT; CDR3aa: CASTRWGTGRNTEAFF
j_gene: TRBJ1-3; abundance: -; d_gene: -; v_gene: TRBV4-2; CDR3nt: TGTGCCAGCAGCCAAGATTTGAGCTCTGGAAACACCATATATTTT; CDR3aa: CASSQDLSSGNTIYF
j_gene: TRBJ1-5; abundance: -; d_gene: -; v_gene: TRBV21-1; CDR3nt: TGTGCCAGCAGCAAAGGAGTGGGACACGTTAGCAATCAGCCCCAGCATTTT; CDR3aa: CASSKGVGHVSNQPQHF
j_gene: TRBJ1-1; abundance: few; d_gene: -; v_gene: TRBV5-6; CDR3nt: TGTGCCAGCAGCTTGATGGGGAATGAAGCTTTCTTT; CDR3aa: CASSLMGNEAFF
j_gene: TRBJ1-2; abundance: -; d_gene: -; v_gene: TRBV21-1; CDR3nt: TGTGCCAGCAGCCGCTTAAGGGGGGGATCGGGCTATGGCTACACCTTC; CDR3aa: CASSRLRGGSGYGYTF
j_gene: TRBJ2-7; abundance: few; d_gene: TRBD2; v_gene: TRBV30; CDR3nt: TGTGCCTGGAGGGAAGCGGGAGGGTACGAGCAGTACTTC; CDR3aa: CAWREAGGYEQYF
j_gene: TRBJ2-4; abundance: few; d_gene: TRBD1; v_gene: TRBV20-1; CDR3nt: TGCAGTGCTAGGGCCCGACAGGGGGCTAAAAAGCAGTACTTC; CDR3aa: CSARARQGAKKQYF
j_gene: TRBJ1-2; abundance: -; d_gene: -; v_gene: TRBV3-1; CDR3nt: TGTGCCAGCAGCCGCATCCCCCTCATAAGTGGCTACACCTTC; CDR3aa: CASSRIPLISGYTF
j_gene: TRBJ2-7; abundance: many; d_gene: -; v_gene: TRBV4-1; CDR3nt: TGCGCCAGCAGCCGTACCGGGACTCCAGAGCTCGAGCAGTACTTC; CDR3aa: CASSRTGTPELEQYF
j_gene: TRBJ2-7; abundance: -; d_gene: -; v_gene: TRBV20-1; CDR3nt: TGCAGTGCTAGACCAACAGGGAGTGGGAACGAGCAGTACTTC; CDR3aa: CSARPTGSGNEQYF
j_gene: TRBJ2-1; abundance: few; d_gene: -; v_gene: TRBV7-9; CDR3nt: TGTGCCAGCAGCTTAGGATCTGTGTCCCTAGGAAATGAGCAGTTCTTC; CDR3aa: CASSLGSVSLGNEQFF
j_gene: TRBJ2-1; abundance: -; d_gene: TRBD2; v_gene: TRBV20-1; CDR3nt: TGCAGTGCGACGATTCTAGCGGGGGGGCTGGGTGAGCAGTTCTTC; CDR3aa: CSATILAGGLGEQFF
j_gene: TRBJ1-2; abundance: -; d_gene: -; v_gene: TRBV5-6; CDR3nt: TGTGCCAGCAGCTTCGGGAGGGGCTACACCTTC; CDR3aa: CASSFGRGYTF
j_gene: TRBJ2-6; abundance: -; d_gene: TRBD1; v_gene: TRBV2; CDR3nt: TGTGCCAGCAGCCCCCGGCGGACAGGGAGCTCTGGGGCCGACGTCCTGACTTTC; CDR3aa: CASSPRRTGSSGADVLTF
j_gene: TRBJ2-1; abundance: -; d_gene: TRBD2; v_gene: TRBV9; CDR3nt: TGTGCCAGCAGCGTACTGGCTAGCGGGGGGATTTACAATGAGCAGTTCTTC; CDR3aa: CASSVLASGGIYNEQFF
j_gene: TRBJ2-6; abundance: -; d_gene: -; v_gene: TRBV20-1; CDR3nt: TGCAGTGCTAGAGATAGGACCTCTGGGGCCAACGTCCTGACTTTC; CDR3aa: CSARDRTSGANVLTF
j_gene: TRBJ2-1; abundance: -; d_gene: TRBD2; v_gene: TRBV5-1; CDR3nt: TGCGCCAGCGGCGGAGGGACTAGCGGGAGAAATGAGCAGTTCTTC; CDR3aa: CASGGGTSGRNEQFF
j_gene: TRBJ1-6; abundance: -; d_gene: -; v_gene: TRBV5-1; CDR3nt: TGCGCCAGCAGCTTGGAGAGCGGCAGGGTTTGGTCACCCCTCCACTTT; CDR3aa: CASSLESGRVWSPLHF
j_gene: TRBJ2-7; abundance: few; d_gene: -; v_gene: TRBV7-3; CDR3nt: TGTGCCAGCAGCATAAGTCTCGGGAGTTGGGTCTACGAGCAGTACTTC; CDR3aa: CASSISLGSWVYEQYF
j_gene: TRBJ2-3; abundance: -; d_gene: TRBD2; v_gene: TRBV7-3; CDR3nt: TGTGCCAGCAGCTCCTCCCTAGCGGGAGGGGGAGATACGCAGTATTTT; CDR3aa: CASSSSLAGGGDTQYF
j_gene: TRBJ1-2; abundance: -; d_gene: -; v_gene: TRBV6-1; CDR3nt: TGTGCCAGCAGTGGATCGGCGGCGGGCTATGGCTACACCTTC; CDR3aa: CASSGSAAGYGYTF
j_gene: TRBJ2-1; abundance: -; d_gene: -; v_gene: TRBV12-3/TRBV12-4; CDR3nt: TGTGCCAGCAGCCTGGACAGAAATATTAATGAGCAGTTCTTC; CDR3aa: CASSLDRNINEQFF
j_gene: TRBJ2-5; abundance: many; d_gene: TRBD2; v_gene: TRBV4-2; CDR3nt: TGTGCCAGCAGCCAAGTGGCGGGGGGTGAAGAGACCCAGTACTTC; CDR3aa: CASSQVAGGEETQYF
j_gene: TRBJ2-5; abundance: -; d_gene: TRBD2; v_gene: TRBV11-2; CDR3nt: TGTGCCAGCAGCTTTTCGAGCGGGAGGGCATGGGAGACCCAGTACTTC; CDR3aa: CASSFSSGRAWETQYF
j_gene: TRBJ2-1; abundance: -; d_gene: -; v_gene: TRBV12-3/TRBV12-4; CDR3nt: TGTGCCAGCGGTTCTCGGCGGGATGAGCAGTTCTTC; CDR3aa: CASGSRRDEQFF
j_gene: TRBJ2-5; abundance: -; d_gene: -; v_gene: TRBV20-1; CDR3nt: TGCAGTGCTAACGTTGGGTCACTAGTGACCCAGTACTTC; CDR3aa: CSANVGSLVTQYF
j_gene: TRBJ2-1; abundance: many; d_gene: TRBD2; v_gene: TRBV7-9; CDR3nt: TGTGCCAGCAGCTTAGGTCTAGCGGGGGGTGATGAGCAGTTCTTC; CDR3aa: CASSLGLAGGDEQFF
j_gene: TRBJ1-2; abundance: -; d_gene: -; v_gene: TRBV9; CDR3nt: TGTGCCAGCAGCGTAGTGTCAGGGTCCAACTATGGCTACACCTTC; CDR3aa: CASSVVSGSNYGYTF